The entry below gives a single TCR beta chain sequence along with its context. This entry comes from a study of CD8 T cells in Susac syndrome. The ends were cut back, 4 bases at V and 3 bases at J, with 21 bases in the middle. The CDR3 totals 17 residues. Random hexamers were used to reverse transcribe an amount of about 0.45 to 1 ug RNA. TCRdb passed the immunoSEQ multiplex PCR reads through MiXCR, listing each CDR3 protein once. The sample carries approximately 79,000 distinct CDR3 sequences, approximately 95% recorded once. The source material was CD8+ T cells from PBMCs. The clonotype comes from a human donor with Susac syndrome. The V gene is TRBV12-3 or TRBV12-4, the J gene TRBJ1-2; D remains ambiguous. CDR3 loop: CASSSTLGPMSHYGYTF. DNA for the CDR3: TGTGCCAGCAGTTCCACTTTGGGCCCCATGTCCCACTATGGCTACACCTTC.